The sequence of this T cell receptor beta chain was determined in a study of molecular identifiers for immune sequencing clone quantification. Notes on this clonotype: The target antigen is unknown.

Sorted cells numbering about 20,000 to 1,100,000, with 10%, 30% or 50% RNA, yielded the naive CD8 libraries. Notes on the study in general: Clones carrying above 20 RNA copies accounted for over 98% of effector molecules, under 1% in naive cells.

Previously described methods and listed TCR primers produced bulk TCR libraries. TCRdb passed the PCR reads through MiXCR, listing each CDR3 protein once. The sample carries over 550,000 distinct CDR3 sequences, less than 30% recorded once. The origin of this receptor is a human donor in good health. Some libraries in this study had Jurkat cell RNA spiked in. The material sequenced was naive CD8+ T cells from blood, with Jurkat cell RNA spiked in. Subset reported: FACS-sorted CD8+CD4-CCR7+CD45RA+ naive T cells.

DNA of the CDR3: TGTGCCTGGAAGGGCGAAGAATCTTTCGAAGCTTTCTTT. It translates to CAWKGEESFEAFF. V is TRBV30 and J is TRBJ1-1; D is unclear. The ends were cut back, 4 bases at V and 8 bases at J, with 17 bases in the middle. This CDR3 spans 13 amino acids. CDR1 GTSNPN and CDR2 SVGIG come from the germline V gene (reference sequence).